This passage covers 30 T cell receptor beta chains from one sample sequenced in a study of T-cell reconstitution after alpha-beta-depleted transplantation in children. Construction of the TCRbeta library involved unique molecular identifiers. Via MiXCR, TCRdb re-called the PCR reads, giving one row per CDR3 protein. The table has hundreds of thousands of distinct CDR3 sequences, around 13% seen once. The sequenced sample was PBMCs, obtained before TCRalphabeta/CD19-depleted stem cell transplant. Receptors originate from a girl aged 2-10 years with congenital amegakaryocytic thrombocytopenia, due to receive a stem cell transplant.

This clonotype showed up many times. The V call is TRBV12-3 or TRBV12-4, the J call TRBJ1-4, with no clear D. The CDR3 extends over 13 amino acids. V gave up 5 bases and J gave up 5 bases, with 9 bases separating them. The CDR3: CASSVMSNEKLFF. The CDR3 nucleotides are TGTGCCAGCAGTGTGATGTCGAATGAAAAACTGTTTTTT.

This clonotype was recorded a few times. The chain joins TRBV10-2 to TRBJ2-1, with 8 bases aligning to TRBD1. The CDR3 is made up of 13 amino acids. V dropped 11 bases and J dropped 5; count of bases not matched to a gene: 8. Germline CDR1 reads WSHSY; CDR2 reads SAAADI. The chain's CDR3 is CAGSGGADNEQFF. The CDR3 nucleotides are TGCGCCGGATCAGGGGGCGCGGACAATGAGCAGTTCTTC.

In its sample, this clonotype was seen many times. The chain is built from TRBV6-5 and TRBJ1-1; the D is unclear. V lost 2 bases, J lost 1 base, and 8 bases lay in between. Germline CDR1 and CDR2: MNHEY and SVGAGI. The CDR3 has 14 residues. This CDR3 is CASSYGNSNTEAFF. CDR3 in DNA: TGTGCCAGCAGTTACGGGAACTCGAACACTGAAGCTTTCTTT.

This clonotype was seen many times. The CDR3: CASIGTDKGAYEQYF. CDR3 coding DNA: TGCGCCAGCATCGGGACGGATAAAGGGGCCTACGAGCAGTACTTC. This chain joins TRBV10-2 and TRBJ2-7; D tentatively fits TRBD1 or TRBD2 (5 bases each). V lost 7 bases and J lost 2, with 18 bases in between. The CDR3 extends over 15 amino acids. CDR1 and CDR2 (germline): WSHSY, SAAADI.

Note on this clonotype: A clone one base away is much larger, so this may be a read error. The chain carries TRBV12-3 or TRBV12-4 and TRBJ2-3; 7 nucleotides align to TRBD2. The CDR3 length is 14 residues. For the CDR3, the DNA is TGTGCCAACAGTTTTGTGGCGGGGGATAATACGCAGTATTTT. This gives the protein CANSFVAGDNTQYF.

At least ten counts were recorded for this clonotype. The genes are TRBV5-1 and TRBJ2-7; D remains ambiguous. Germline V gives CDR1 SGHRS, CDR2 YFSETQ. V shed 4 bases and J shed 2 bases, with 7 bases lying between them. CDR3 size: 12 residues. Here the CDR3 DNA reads TGCGCCAGCAGCCCGGACCCCTACGAGCAGTACTTC. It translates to CASSPDPYEQYF.

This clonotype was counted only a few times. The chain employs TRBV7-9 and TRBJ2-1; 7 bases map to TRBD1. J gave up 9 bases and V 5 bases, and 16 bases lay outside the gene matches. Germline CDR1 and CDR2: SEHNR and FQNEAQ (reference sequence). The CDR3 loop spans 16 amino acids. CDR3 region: CASSTEGQIEGIEQFF. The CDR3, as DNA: TGTGCCAGCAGCACAGAGGGACAGATCGAGGGGATTGAGCAGTTCTTC. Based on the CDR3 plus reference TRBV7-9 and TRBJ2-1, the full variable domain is DTGVSQNPRHKITKRGQNVTFRCDPISEHNRLYWYRQTLGQGPEFLTYFQNEAQLEKSRLLSDRFSAERPKGSFSTLEIQRTEQGDSAMYLCASSTEGQIEGIEQFFGPGTRLTVL.

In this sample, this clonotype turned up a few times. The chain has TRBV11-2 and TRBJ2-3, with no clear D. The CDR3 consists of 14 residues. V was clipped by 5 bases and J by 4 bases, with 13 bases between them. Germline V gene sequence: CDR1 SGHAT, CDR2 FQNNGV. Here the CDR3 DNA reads TGTGCCAGCAGCCCGTCAATTCGGGCAGATACGCAGTATTTT. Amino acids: CASSPSIRADTQYF.

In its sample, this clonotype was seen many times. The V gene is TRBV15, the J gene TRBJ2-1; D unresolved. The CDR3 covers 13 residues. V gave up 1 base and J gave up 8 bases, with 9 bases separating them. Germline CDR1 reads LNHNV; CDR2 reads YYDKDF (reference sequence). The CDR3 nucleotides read TGTGCCACCAGCAGAGTTTCCCACCATGAGCAGTTCTTC. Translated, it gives CATSRVSHHEQFF.

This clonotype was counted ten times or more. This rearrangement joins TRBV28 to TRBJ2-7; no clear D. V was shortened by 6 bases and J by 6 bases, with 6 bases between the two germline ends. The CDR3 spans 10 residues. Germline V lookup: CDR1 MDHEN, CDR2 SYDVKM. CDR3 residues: CASSGVEQYF. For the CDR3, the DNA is TGTGCCAGCAGCGGAGTCGAGCAGTACTTC.

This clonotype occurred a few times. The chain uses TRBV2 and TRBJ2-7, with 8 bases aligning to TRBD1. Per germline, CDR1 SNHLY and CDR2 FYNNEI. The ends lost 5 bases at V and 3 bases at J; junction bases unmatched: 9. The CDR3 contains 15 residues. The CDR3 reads CASSIDWTGIYEQYF. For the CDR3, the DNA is TGTGCCAGCAGTATAGACTGGACAGGGATCTACGAGCAGTACTTC.

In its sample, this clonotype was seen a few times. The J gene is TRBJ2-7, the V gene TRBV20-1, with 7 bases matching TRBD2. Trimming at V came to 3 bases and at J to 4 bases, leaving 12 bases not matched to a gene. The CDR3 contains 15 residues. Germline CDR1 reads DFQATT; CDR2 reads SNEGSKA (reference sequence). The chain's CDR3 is CSARGGTGGSYEQYF. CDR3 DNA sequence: TGCAGTGCTAGGGGAGGAACGGGAGGAAGTTACGAGCAGTACTTC.

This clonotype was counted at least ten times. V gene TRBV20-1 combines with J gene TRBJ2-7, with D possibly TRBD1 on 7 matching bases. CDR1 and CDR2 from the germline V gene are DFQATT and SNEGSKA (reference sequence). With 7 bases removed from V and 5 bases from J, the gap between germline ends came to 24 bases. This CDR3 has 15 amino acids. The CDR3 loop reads CSVTTDPGGGHEQYF. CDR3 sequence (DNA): TGCAGTGTTACCACCGACCCAGGGGGAGGTCACGAGCAGTACTTC.

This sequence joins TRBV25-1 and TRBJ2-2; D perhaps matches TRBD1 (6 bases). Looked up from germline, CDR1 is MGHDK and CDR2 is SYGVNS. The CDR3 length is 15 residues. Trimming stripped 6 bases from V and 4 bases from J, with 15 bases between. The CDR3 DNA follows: TGTGCCAGCAGAGGTCGCTTGGGGGCCACCGGGGAGCTGTTTTTT. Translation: CASRGRLGATGELFF.

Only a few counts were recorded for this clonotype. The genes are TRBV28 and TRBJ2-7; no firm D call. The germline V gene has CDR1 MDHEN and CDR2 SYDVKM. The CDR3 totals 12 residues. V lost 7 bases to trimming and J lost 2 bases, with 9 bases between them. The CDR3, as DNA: TGTGCCAGCACTCCCCGAACCTACGAGCAGTACTTC. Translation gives CASTPRTYEQYF.

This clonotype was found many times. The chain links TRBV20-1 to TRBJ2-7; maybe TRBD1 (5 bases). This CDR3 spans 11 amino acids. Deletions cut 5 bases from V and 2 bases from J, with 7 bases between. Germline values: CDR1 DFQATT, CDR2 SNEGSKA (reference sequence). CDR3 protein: CSAARAYEQYF. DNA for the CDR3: TGCAGTGCTGCCAGGGCCTACGAGCAGTACTTC.

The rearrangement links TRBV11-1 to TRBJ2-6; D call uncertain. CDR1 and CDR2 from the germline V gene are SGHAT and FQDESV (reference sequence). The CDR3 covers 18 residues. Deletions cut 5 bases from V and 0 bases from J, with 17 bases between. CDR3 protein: CASSPVALSISGANVLTF. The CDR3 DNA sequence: TGTGCCAGCAGCCCGGTCGCGTTGAGTATCTCTGGGGCCAACGTCCTGACTTTC.

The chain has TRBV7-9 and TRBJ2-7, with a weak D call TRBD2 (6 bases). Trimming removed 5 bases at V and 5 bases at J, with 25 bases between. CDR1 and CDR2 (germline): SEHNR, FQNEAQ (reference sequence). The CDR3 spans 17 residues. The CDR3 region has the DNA TGTGCCAGCAGCATTTTATCCTCGGGAGATGTAATCCACGAGCAGTACTTC. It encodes CASSILSSGDVIHEQYF. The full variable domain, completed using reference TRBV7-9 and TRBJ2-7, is DTGVSQNPRHKITKRGQNVTFRCDPISEHNRLYWYRQTLGQGPEFLTYFQNEAQLEKSRLLSDRFSAERPKGSFSTLEIQRTEQGDSAMYLCASSILSSGDVIHEQYFGPGTRLTVT.

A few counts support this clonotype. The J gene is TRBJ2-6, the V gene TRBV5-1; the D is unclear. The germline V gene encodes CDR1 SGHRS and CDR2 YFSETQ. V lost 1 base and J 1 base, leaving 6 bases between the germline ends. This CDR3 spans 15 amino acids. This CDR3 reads CASSLPGSGANVLTF. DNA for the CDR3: TGCGCCAGCAGCTTGCCGGGTTCTGGGGCCAACGTCCTGACTTTC.

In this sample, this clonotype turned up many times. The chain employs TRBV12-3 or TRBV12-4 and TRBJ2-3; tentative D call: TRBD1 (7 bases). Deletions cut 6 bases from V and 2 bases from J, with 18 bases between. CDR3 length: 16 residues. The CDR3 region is CASSPSGGGNTDTQYF. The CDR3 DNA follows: TGTGCCAGCAGCCCATCAGGGGGAGGAAACACAGATACGCAGTATTTT.

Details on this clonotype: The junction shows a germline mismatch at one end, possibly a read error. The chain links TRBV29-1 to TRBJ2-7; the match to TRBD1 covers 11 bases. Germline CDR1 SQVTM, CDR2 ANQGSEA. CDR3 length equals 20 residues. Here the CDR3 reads CCVEGQEGTGGISGHYEQYF. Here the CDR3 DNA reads TGCTGCGTTGAAGGCCAAGAGGGGACAGGGGGTATAAGTGGGCACTACGAGCAGTACTTC.

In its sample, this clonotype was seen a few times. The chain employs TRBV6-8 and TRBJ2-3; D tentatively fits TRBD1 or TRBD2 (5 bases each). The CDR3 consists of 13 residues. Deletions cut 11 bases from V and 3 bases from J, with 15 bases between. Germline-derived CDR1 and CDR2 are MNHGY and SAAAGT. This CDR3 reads CAPCRERTDTQYF. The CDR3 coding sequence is TGTGCCCCTTGCAGGGAGAGGACAGATACGCAGTATTTT.

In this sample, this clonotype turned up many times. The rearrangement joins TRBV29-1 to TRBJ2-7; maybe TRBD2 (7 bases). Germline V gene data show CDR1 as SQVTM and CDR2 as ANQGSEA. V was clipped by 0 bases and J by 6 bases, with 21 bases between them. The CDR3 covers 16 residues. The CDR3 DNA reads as TGCAGCGTTGAAGATCATAGTGGGGGGGGCTATCGCGAGCAGTACTTC. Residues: CSVEDHSGGGYREQYF.

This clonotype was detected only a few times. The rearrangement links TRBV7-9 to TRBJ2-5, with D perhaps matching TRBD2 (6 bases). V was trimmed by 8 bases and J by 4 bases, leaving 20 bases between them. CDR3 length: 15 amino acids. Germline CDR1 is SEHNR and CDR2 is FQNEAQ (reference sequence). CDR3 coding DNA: TGTGCCAGCCTCGCTTCGGGGACTTGGGGAGAGACCCAGTACTTC. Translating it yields CASLASGTWGETQYF.

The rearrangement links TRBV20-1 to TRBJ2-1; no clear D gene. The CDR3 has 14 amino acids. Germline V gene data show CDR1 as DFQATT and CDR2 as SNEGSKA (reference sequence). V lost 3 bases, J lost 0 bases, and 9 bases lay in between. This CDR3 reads CSARGGNSYNEQFF. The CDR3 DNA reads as TGCAGTGCTAGGGGTGGGAACTCCTACAATGAGCAGTTCTTC.

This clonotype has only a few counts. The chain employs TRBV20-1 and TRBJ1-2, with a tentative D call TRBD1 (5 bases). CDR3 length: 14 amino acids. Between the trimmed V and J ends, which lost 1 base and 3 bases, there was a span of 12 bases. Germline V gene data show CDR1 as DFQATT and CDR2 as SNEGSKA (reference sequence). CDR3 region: CSARVGWGDYGYTF. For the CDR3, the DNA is TGCAGTGCTAGAGTTGGATGGGGCGACTATGGCTACACCTTC.

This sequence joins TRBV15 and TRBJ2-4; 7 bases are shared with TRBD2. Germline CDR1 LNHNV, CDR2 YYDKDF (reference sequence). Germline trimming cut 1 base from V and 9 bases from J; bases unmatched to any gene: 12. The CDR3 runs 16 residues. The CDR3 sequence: CATSRGSLAGVFIQYF. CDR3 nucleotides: TGTGCCACCAGCAGAGGTTCCCTGGCGGGAGTCTTCATTCAGTACTTC.

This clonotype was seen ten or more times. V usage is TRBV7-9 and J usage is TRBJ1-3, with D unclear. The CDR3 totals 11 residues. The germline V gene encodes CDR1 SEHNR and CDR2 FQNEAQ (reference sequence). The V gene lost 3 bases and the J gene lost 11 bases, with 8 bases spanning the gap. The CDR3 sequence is CASSLNLPIYF. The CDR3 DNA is TGTGCCAGCAGCTTGAACCTACCCATATATTTT.

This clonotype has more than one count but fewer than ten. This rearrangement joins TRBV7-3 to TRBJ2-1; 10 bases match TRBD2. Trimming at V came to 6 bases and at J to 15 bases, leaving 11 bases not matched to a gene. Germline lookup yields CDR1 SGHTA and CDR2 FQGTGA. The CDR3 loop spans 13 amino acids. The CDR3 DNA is TGTGCCAGCAGATCCCACACCGGGACTAGCGTGTTCTTC. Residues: CASRSHTGTSVFF. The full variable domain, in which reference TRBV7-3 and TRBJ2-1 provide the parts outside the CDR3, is GAGVSQTPSNKVTEKGKYVELRCDPISGHTALYWYRQSLGQGPEFLIYFQGTGAADDSGLPNDRFFAVRPEGSVSTLKIQRTERGDSAVYLCASRSHTGTSVFFGPGTRLTVL.

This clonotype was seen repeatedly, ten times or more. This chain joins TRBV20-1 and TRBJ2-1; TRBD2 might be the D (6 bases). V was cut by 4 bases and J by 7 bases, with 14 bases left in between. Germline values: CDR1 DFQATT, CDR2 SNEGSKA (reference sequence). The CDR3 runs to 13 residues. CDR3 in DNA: TGCAGTGCTAAACCGGGAGTCGAGAATGAGCAGTTCTTC. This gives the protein CSAKPGVENEQFF.